Given below is one T cell receptor beta chain in context. Its antigen is not known. Trimming removed 0 bases from V and 5 bases from J, with 12 bases in between. Germline CDR1 and CDR2: SGHNT and YYREEE (reference sequence). This CDR3 region has 15 residues. Each and every patient relapsed after autologous stem cell transplantation, and patients got differing brentuximab vedotin exposure. Researchers used magnetic negative selection to pull out pure CD4+ T cells from thawed PBMCs. Reported best responses ranged across complete response, partial response or progressive disease. This specimen comes from a study of PD-1 blockade in classical Hodgkin lymphoma. Study-wide results and caveats: Reports indicated that newly diagnosed patients had lower baseline TCR diversity than healthy donors did.

Measured with immunoSEQ multiplex PCR; TCRdb has only the in-frame clones, and not every one. The data hold 9,500 to 15,000 clones, with roughly 80% observed a single time. The sample consisted of CD4+ T cells from blood, taken at baseline. This TCR came from a human donor with classical Hodgkin lymphoma. The rearrangement links TRBV5-4 to TRBJ2-1; no reliable D call. The DNA for the CDR3 is TGTGCCAGCAGCTTGGGCCCGGCCACCAACAATGAGCAGTTCTTC. It translates to CASSLGPATNNEQFF. Based on the CDR3 plus reference TRBV5-4 and TRBJ2-1, the full variable domain is ETGVTQSPTHLIKTRGQQVTLRCSSQSGHNTVSWYQQALGQGPQFIFQYYREEENGRGNFPPRFSGLQFPNYSSELNVNALELDDSALYLCASSLGPATNNEQFFGPGTRLTVL.